This T cell receptor (beta chain) came from a study of T cell responses to AZD1222 COVID-19 vaccine (dated by TCRdb to 2020 to 2023). Describing the broader study: AZD1222 recipients whose second dose came at about 4 weeks and those whose second dose came at about 12 weeks were combined into one group, since spike-specific TCR depth and breadth did not differ between the two schedules. TCR sequencing covered 230 to 250 trial participants: around 210 given two doses of AZD1222 and 26 given two doses of MenACWY control vaccine. Trial participants were enrolled by age into 18-55, 56-69 and 70-plus year subgroups, with about 150, 28 and 57 TCR-sequenced participants respectively. The study at large found these results: Reportedly, close to half of the unique spike-specific TCRs recognized epitopes lying outside the regions that are mutated in the B.1.351 and B.1.1.7 variants. CD4 TCRs associated with the vaccine covered the entire spike protein, and the dominant responses were in regions 160-218 and 743-854. Spike-specific TCR breadth and depth rose significantly after two AZD1222 doses compared with day 0 and with MenACWY recipients. No day 14 peak-response samples were available, so repertoires were characterized only after the peak T cell response. In the small 56-69-year group, the increase in depth fell short of significance, most likely because of low power. Conclusions about previously exposed vaccinees were limited because only six or seven AZD1222 recipients were SARS-CoV-2 seropositive at baseline. Participants were mostly white British and included more females than males, and it was suggested by the authors that clonal diversity may have been underestimated.

The CDR3 regions of human TCRbeta chains were analyzed by immunosequencing. Per the authors' processing: TCRs in the repertoires were matched against a reference library of SARS-CoV-2-specific TCRs that had been generated with the MIRA antigen-specificity platform. Breadth was defined as the fraction of unique TCRs that were SARS-CoV-2-associated. Depth was defined as the fraction of total T cells that were SARS-CoV-2-associated. Using the MIRA data, each spike-specific TCR was mapped to the spike region that the TCR reacts to and placed in a CD4 or CD8 class. Log10-transformed breadth and depth values were compared by one-way ANOVA with Sidak's multiple comparisons tests. TCRdb re-hosts the immuneACCESS table, in-frame sequences only. Its copies lack some clones; in the studies checked, an unresolved V gene accounts for under half of them, and the cause for the rest is not known. Clone size and the V and J calls come from that table; the DNA yielded D and trimming. The sample includes around 97,000 clones, with 75% to 95% observed a single time. 45% to 50% of the sample is taken by the ten largest.

The sample's time point label is to be understood as: baseline before first vaccination. The vaccinee samples were drawn from two UK trials, COV001 and COV002, one of which was a single-blind randomized controlled phase 2/3 trial testing AZD1222 (ChAdOx1 nCoV-19) in healthy adults. For TCRbeta chain sequencing, PBMC samples were collected from trial participants at day 0 and at day 28 after the second dose. V lost 5 bases and J lost 5 bases; the stretch between them is 10 bases long. From cysteine to phenylalanine, the CDR3 is 13 amino acids long. Only the CDR3 DNA is retained, 39 bases long and in frame from the first base. The CDR1 and CDR2 encoded by the germline V gene (reference sequence) are MNHEY and SMNVEV. Remarks on this clone: The clone's antigen remains unknown. The sample holds no much larger clone one base away, and base qualities are not on file.

The source of this sequence is an adult in good health. Specimen: peripheral blood, collected on day 0 of AZD1222 vaccination. The rearranged segments are TRBV27 and TRBJ2-1; 5 matching bases give a weak D call of TRBD1. In nucleotide form, the sequence is TGTGCCAGCAGTAAACAGGCCGACAATGAGCAGTTCTTC. The resulting protein is CASSKQADNEQFF.